This entry concerns a single T cell receptor beta chain. Its cognate antigen is unknown. Vbeta (60) and Jbeta (13) primers were used in the PCR. In the study's own analysis: A follow-up analysis tallied about 88 million unique TCR beta chains, 8.5 million to 14 million shared. Only in-frame clones appear in the TCRdb table, and some are missing; sequencing was by immunoSEQ multiplex PCR. V, J and clone size reflect that table, while D and trimming were determined from the DNA. The data contain roughly 120,000 clones, roughly 72% of them singletons. This sample is drawn from a study of cytomegalovirus exposure and HLA in healthy donors. Whole-study results and caveats: Analysis was carried out at a later point, and it linked a missense DCLRE1C variant to TCR beta V- and J-gene trimming. The dataset shows that most TCR sequences were rare, while some public TCRs occurred in many donors.

With V trimmed by 4 bases and J by 5 bases, 9 bases remained unmatched. CDR3 length equals 16 residues. In germline, CDR1 is GTSNPN, CDR2 SVGIG (reference sequence). The receptor was isolated from a woman aged 45-65 years in good health and CMV-seropositive. The rearrangement uses TRBV30 and TRBJ1-5, with 12 bases lining up with TRBD1. The sample consisted of PBMCs. The CDR3 bases are TGTGCCTGGACCGGGGGGGGACAGGGGGCAGATCAGCCCCAGCATTTT. Amino acids: CAWTGGGQGADQPQHF.